This entry concerns a single TCR beta chain. The target antigen is unknown. Measured with immunoSEQ multiplex PCR; TCRdb has only the in-frame clones, and not every one. The sample shows about 6,400 clones, about 85% of them seen only once. The data originate from a study of T cell repertoires in ileal Crohn's disease. Whole-study context: Surgery for a complication: stricturing in 61%, penetrating in 39%. Thiopurines (around ten) or anti-TNF agents (roughly 17) were given postoperatively to about half.

CDR3 length equals 15 residues. Germline CDR1 reads SGHNT; CDR2 reads YENEEA. The V end was cut by 5 bases, the J end by 0 bases, with 10 bases between. Study-wide findings and caveats: Endoscopic recurrence occurred in every patient whose clonality exceeded 26.8%. Sorted CD8 T cells held more high-frequency clones than CD4.

The TCR sequence derives from an adult with Crohn's disease. The V call is TRBV11-3, the J call TRBJ2-2; tentative D call: TRBD1 (6 bases). The sequencing input was ileal tissue. In DNA, the CDR3 is TGTGCCAGCAGCCCACAGGGACCGAACACCGGGGAGCTGTTTTTT. Translating it yields CASSPQGPNTGELFF.